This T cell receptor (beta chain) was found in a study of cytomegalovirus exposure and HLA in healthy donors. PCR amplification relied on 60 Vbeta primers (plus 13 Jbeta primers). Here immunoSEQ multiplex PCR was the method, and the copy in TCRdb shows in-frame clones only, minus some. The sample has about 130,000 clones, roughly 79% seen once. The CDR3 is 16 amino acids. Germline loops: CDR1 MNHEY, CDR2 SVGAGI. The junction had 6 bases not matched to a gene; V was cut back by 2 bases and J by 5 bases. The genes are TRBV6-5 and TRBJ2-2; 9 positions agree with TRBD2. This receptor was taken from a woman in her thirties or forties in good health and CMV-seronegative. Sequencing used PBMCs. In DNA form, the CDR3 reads TGTGCCAGCAGTTACCAGGCTAGCGGGGCGACCGGGGAGCTGTTTTTT. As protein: CASSYQASGATGELFF.